The T cell receptor beta chain under discussion was sequenced for a study of shared clonotypes between healthy human individuals. Study-level information: Each donor's CD4 naive and CD4 memory cells filled three plates apiece, CD8 naive two, and CD8 memory one.

J lost 5 bases, V lost 3 bases, and 6 bases had no gene match. Per germline, CDR1 SGHRS and CDR2 YFSETQ. The CDR3 contains 14 residues. Notes on this clone: The sample contains more than one DNA sequence encoding this CDR3.

Sequenced by immunoSEQ multiplex PCR; TCRdb stores in-frame clones only, minus some. Of 2,500,000 or so clones listed, roughly nine tenths are singletons. This TCR was sampled from a man between 18 and 35 years old in good health. This chain joins TRBV5-1 and TRBJ2-7; 9 bases map to TRBD1. The material sequenced was naive CD4+ T cells sorted from blood. Subset defined: CD45RA+ positively selected. The CDR3 sequence is CASSSGTGSHEQYF. The DNA of the CDR3 is TGCGCCAGCAGCTCCGGGACAGGGTCCCACGAGCAGTACTTC.